A single sample is the source of the 26 T cell receptor beta chains below, sequenced in a study of regulatory T cells in long-lasting Graves disease. Building of the TCR beta libraries involved iRepertoire HTBI primers and Arm-PCR of CDR3 regions. TCRdb fed the multiplex PCR reads into MiXCR, producing one record per CDR3 protein. Here the sample spans 300,000 or so distinct CDR3 sequences, roughly a fifth being singletons. The time point: persistent/refractory GD, antithyroid drugs over 5 years with positive TRAb. Preparation of the TCR library used RNA extracted from PBMCs. The specimen was peripheral blood mononuclear cells (PBMCs), collected when the disease was refractory, from a patient treated with antithyroid drugs. All receptors derive from a female donor with Graves disease.

The rearrangement joins TRBV28 to TRBJ2-3, with 8 bases fitting TRBD2. The CDR3 runs to 16 residues. Germline loops: CDR1 MDHEN, CDR2 SYDVKM. Trimming at V came to 6 bases and at J to 7 bases, leaving 15 bases not matched to a gene. The CDR3 loop is CASSRLAYSWWNTQYF. The CDR3, as DNA: TGTGCCAGCAGCCGACTAGCGTACTCTTGGTGGAATACGCAGTATTTT.

The V and J genes are TRBV7-2 and TRBJ2-5; 10 nucleotides line up with TRBD2. After removal of 4 bases from V and 2 bases from J, the junction contained 7 bases not matched to a gene. Germline V lookup: CDR1 SGHTA, CDR2 FQGNSA. This CDR3 contains 16 residues. In DNA, the CDR3 is TGTGCCAGCAGCTCCCTAGCGGGGGCTCTACAAGAGACCCAGTACTTC. Translated: CASSSLAGALQETQYF.

This clonotype was detected a few times. This chain links TRBV30 with TRBJ2-7, with TRBD1 matching 10 bases. Germline V gives CDR1 GTSNPN, CDR2 SVGIG (reference sequence). The CDR3 runs 12 residues. The V segment lost 7 bases and the J segment 3 bases; nucleotides outside the gene matches: 3. CDR3: CALGQGGYEQYF. CDR3 in DNA: TGTGCCTTAGGACAGGGGGGCTACGAGCAGTACTTC. Combining the CDR3 with reference TRBV30 and TRBJ2-7 gives the whole variable domain SQTIHQWPATLVQPVGSPLSLECTVEGTSNPNLYWYRQAAGRGLQLLFYSVGIGQISSEVPQNLSASRPQDRQFILSSKKLLLSDSGFYLCALGQGGYEQYFGPGTRLTVT.

The sample holds many counts of this clonotype. The rearrangement links TRBV30 to TRBJ1-1, with D perhaps TRBD1 (6 bases). V lost 7 bases and J 5 bases, leaving 14 bases between the germline ends. The CDR3 consists of 12 residues. The V gene's germline CDR1 is GTSNPN and CDR2 SVGIG (reference sequence). The CDR3: CASLKGVTEAFF. CDR3 nucleotide sequence: TGTGCCTCTCTAAAGGGGGTGACTGAAGCTTTCTTT.

The chain recombines TRBV7-9 with TRBJ1-4; TRBD1 matches 8 bases. Germline V lookup: CDR1 SEHNR, CDR2 FQNEAQ (reference sequence). The CDR3 totals 16 residues. V was clipped by 10 bases and J by 0 bases; unmatched bases: 10. CDR3 coding DNA: TGTGCCATTCCAGGGGGCTCCCTTACAACTAATGAAAAACTGTTTTTT. Its protein is CAIPGGSLTTNEKLFF.

The genes are TRBV12-3 or TRBV12-4 and TRBJ2-7; no reliable D call. The CDR3 length is 14 residues. V lost 3 bases and J lost 6, with 15 bases in between. Written as DNA, the CDR3 is TGTGCCAGCAGTTTTTATTTAATCGAGGTCGAGCAGTACTTC. As protein: CASSFYLIEVEQYF.

This clonotype was seen repeatedly, ten times or more. The rearrangement uses TRBV7-9 and TRBJ2-7, with D uncertain. Germline loops: CDR1 SEHNR, CDR2 FQNEAQ (reference sequence). This CDR3 has 12 residues. V gave up 5 bases and J gave up 5 bases, with 10 bases separating them. For the CDR3, the DNA is TGTGCCAGCAGCGGAAGGGTAGACGAGCAGTACTTC. Amino acid sequence: CASSGRVDEQYF.

This clonotype has just a few counts. The chain's CDR3 is CASTSGTGLDQPQHF. CDR3 nucleotides: TGTGCCAGTACCTCCGGGACAGGGTTGGATCAGCCCCAGCATTTT. The J gene is TRBJ1-5, the V gene TRBV19; TRBD1 matches 9 bases. The CDR3 has 15 residues. V dropped 7 bases and J dropped 5; count of bases not matched to a gene: 9. Looked up from germline, CDR1 is LNHDA and CDR2 is SQIVND (reference sequence).

This clonotype showed up many times. This chain joins TRBV28 and TRBJ1-5; D is uncertain. The CDR3 contains 13 residues. Per the germline V gene, CDR1 is MDHEN and CDR2 is SYDVKM. Trimming cost V 10 bases and J 5 bases, with 15 bases left between them. As DNA, the CDR3 is TGTGCCACCCATCAGGAGGGTTATCAGCCCCAGCATTTT. Its protein is CATHQEGYQPQHF.

V and J are TRBV18 and TRBJ2-7; 14 bases fit TRBD2. The CDR3 loop spans 17 amino acids. Germline CDR1 and CDR2: KGHSH and LQKENI. The V gene end was trimmed by 3 bases and the J gene end by 0 bases; junction bases not matched to a gene: 4. CDR3 in amino acids: CASSPTGLAGDSYEQYF. The CDR3 DNA sequence: TGTGCCAGCTCACCGACGGGACTAGCGGGGGACTCCTACGAGCAGTACTTC.

This chain uses TRBV30 with TRBJ2-6; TRBD1 matches at 9 bases. CDR1 and CDR2 (germline): GTSNPN, SVGIG (reference sequence). CDR3 length: 20 amino acids. V lost 2 bases, J lost 1 base, and 15 bases stayed unmatched. The CDR3 sequence is CAWSSQSPGQGASGANVLTF. The CDR3 DNA follows: TGTGCCTGGAGTTCCCAATCGCCGGGACAGGGAGCGTCTGGGGCCAACGTCCTGACTTTC.

In this sample, this clonotype turned up many times. The J gene is TRBJ1-5, the V gene TRBV6-1; D is uncertain. The CDR3 extends over 13 amino acids. Germline values: CDR1 MNHNS, CDR2 SASEGT. Trimming cost V 0 bases and J 5 bases, with 5 bases left between them. This CDR3 is CASSEALYQPQHF. DNA of the CDR3: TGTGCCAGCAGTGAAGCGCTCTATCAGCCCCAGCATTTT.

V is TRBV18 and J is TRBJ1-2, with unresolved D. From germline, CDR1 is KGHSH and CDR2 LQKENI. This CDR3 is built from 12 residues. The V end was cut by 0 bases, the J end by 8 bases, with 7 bases between. CDR3 DNA sequence: TGTGCCAGCTCACCACCTTCCGGGGGCTACACCTTC. Its translation: CASSPPSGGYTF.

V and J are TRBV13 and TRBJ1-1; D not resolved. Germline loops: CDR1 PRHDT, CDR2 FYEKMQ (reference sequence). This CDR3 has 16 residues. Trimming pared 0 bases from V and 0 bases from J, leaving 11 bases between. CDR3 sequence: CASSLGGLTLNTEAFF. The CDR3 DNA is TGTGCCAGCAGCTTAGGTGGCCTCACCTTGAACACTGAAGCTTTCTTT.

This clonotype occurred a few times. V and J are TRBV11-2 and TRBJ2-7; weak D call: TRBD1 (6 bases). The CDR3 extends over 15 amino acids. The V end lost 5 bases, the J end lost 4 bases, and 18 bases lay between the germline ends. The V gene's germline CDR1 is SGHAT and CDR2 FQNNGV. For the CDR3, the DNA is TGTGCCAGCAGCCCGCTCCCCGGACAGATATACGAGCAGTACTTC. The encoded protein is CASSPLPGQIYEQYF. Using reference TRBV11-2 and TRBJ2-7 for the parts outside the CDR3, the full variable domain is EAGVAQSPRYKIIEKRQSVAFWCNPISGHATLYWYQQILGQGPKLLIQFQNNGVVDDSQLPKDRFSAERLKGVDSTLKIQPAKLEDSAVYLCASSPLPGQIYEQYFGPGTRLTVT.

The genes are TRBV6-1 and TRBJ2-4; 8 bases align to TRBD1. CDR3 length: 14 amino acids. Germline lookup yields CDR1 MNHNS and CDR2 SASEGT. Germline trimming cut 6 bases from V and 6 bases from J; bases unmatched to any gene: 7. CDR3 nucleotides: TGTGCCAGCAGCCCCGGACAGGGAGGAAACATTCAGTACTTC. Translating gives CASSPGQGGNIQYF.

This clonotype was observed at least ten times. The chain is built from TRBV27 and TRBJ1-2; a weak D match, TRBD1 (5 bases). With 3 bases removed from V and 6 bases from J, the gap between germline ends came to 14 bases. Germline V gene lookup returns CDR1 MNHEY and CDR2 SMNVEV (reference sequence). The CDR3 has 14 residues. DNA for the CDR3: TGTGCCAGCAGTTTTCAAGGGGACCCCCATGGCTACACCTTC. Residues: CASSFQGDPHGYTF.

Concerning this clonotype itself: Since a much larger clone is just one base distant, this may be a read error. J is TRBJ1-1 and V is TRBV6-2 or TRBV6-3; 8 bases are a match to TRBD1. Germline CDR1 and CDR2: MNHEY and SVGEGT. The CDR3 runs to 14 residues. V was clipped by 2 bases and J by 3 bases; unmatched bases: 2. CDR3 DNA: TGTGCCAGCAGTTACGCGACAGGGGACACTGAAGCTTTCTTT. Translating it yields CASSYATGDTEAFF.

This clonotype was recorded many times. The V gene is TRBV12-3 or TRBV12-4, the J gene TRBJ1-2, with D possibly TRBD1 on 5 matching bases. This CDR3 has 12 residues. V gave up 6 bases and J gave up 7 bases, with 12 bases separating them. CDR3 DNA: TGTGCCAGCAGCCGGGGGAAAGGTGGCTACACCTTC. Translated: CASSRGKGGYTF.

This clonotype was counted at least ten times. This chain uses TRBV28 with TRBJ1-5; D possibly corresponds to TRBD1 (5 bases). CDR1 and CDR2 (germline): MDHEN, SYDVKM. This CDR3 region has 16 residues. Trimming left V 6 bases short and J 7 bases short, with 22 bases between. CDR3: CASSRGWGRTGQPQHF. The CDR3 DNA sequence: TGTGCCAGCAGCCGGGGATGGGGCAGGACGGGACAGCCCCAGCATTTT.

This clonotype was recorded many times. V and J are TRBV18 and TRBJ2-5, with D possibly TRBD1 on 5 matching bases. The germline gives CDR1 KGHSH, CDR2 LQKENI. Trimming shortened V by 2 bases and J by 1 base, and 11 bases separated the two germline ends. The CDR3 is made up of 15 amino acids. The CDR3 sequence is CASSPSVTGQETQYF. In DNA form, the CDR3 reads TGTGCCAGCTCACCATCGGTTACAGGCCAAGAGACCCAGTACTTC.

V is TRBV7-9 and J is TRBJ1-2, with D possibly matching TRBD1 (5 bases). CDR1 SEHNR and CDR2 FQNEAQ come from the germline V gene (reference sequence). The CDR3 covers 13 residues. Trimming pared 6 bases from V and 7 bases from J, leaving 15 bases between. The DNA for the CDR3 is TGTGCCAGCAGGGGGGACGCAAGACCTGGCTACACCTTC. Translated: CASRGDARPGYTF.

V is TRBV19 and J is TRBJ1-2; 7 bases agree with TRBD1. The CDR3 has 16 residues. Unmatched junction bases numbered 16, after V lost 10 bases and J lost 2 bases. Germline CDR1 LNHDA, CDR2 SQIVND (reference sequence). CDR3 loop: CATKQSGGVRNYGYTF. In DNA form, the CDR3 reads TGTGCCACTAAACAATCAGGGGGGGTCCGAAACTATGGCTACACCTTC.

This clonotype was seen a handful of times. This rearrangement joins TRBV7-3 to TRBJ2-7; TRBD2 matches 9 bases. Germline CDR1 and CDR2: SGHTA and FQGTGA. Trimming took 3 bases from V and 2 from J; bases not matched to a gene: 5. The CDR3 sequence is 15 residues long. CDR3 residues: CASSLYASGTYEQYF. DNA for the CDR3: TGTGCCAGCAGCTTGTATGCTAGCGGGACCTACGAGCAGTACTTC.

This clonotype has just a few counts. The V and J genes are TRBV3-1 and TRBJ2-7; 7 positions match TRBD1. This CDR3 comprises 14 residues. V shed 2 bases and J 7 bases; nucleotides not matched to a gene: 8. Per germline, CDR1 LGHDT and CDR2 YNNKEL (reference sequence). The CDR3 region is CASSQLGQPLEQYF. DNA of the CDR3: TGTGCCAGCAGCCAATTGGGACAGCCTTTAGAGCAGTACTTC.

This clonotype has a handful of counts. The rearrangement links TRBV30 to TRBJ1-1; no definite D call. CDR3 length equals 15 residues. Germline CDR1 GTSNPN, CDR2 SVGIG (reference sequence). V was shortened by 0 bases and J by 3 bases, with 14 bases between the two germline ends. The CDR3 region has the DNA TGTGCCTGGAGTGTCGGAGGAAGAAGCGACACTGAAGCTTTCTTT. The encoded protein is CAWSVGGRSDTEAFF.